This T cell receptor (beta chain) was sequenced during a study of T cell responses to AZD1222 COVID-19 vaccine. Study-level background: Doses given second, at about 4 or about 12 weeks, were pooled. The study's findings and limits: Baseline testing showed seropositivity in only a handful of AZD1222 recipients. Among vaccine-associated CD4 TCRs, coverage spanned spike, with dominance at 160-218 and 743-854.

In the case of this clone: Its cognate antigen is unknown.

This CDR3 has 14 amino acids. The germline CDR1 and CDR2 sequences are SGDLS and YYNGEE. The V and J ends lost 3 bases and 4 bases respectively, with 13 bases between them. Method: immunoSEQ multiplex PCR; TCRdb's copy keeps in-frame clones and lacks some. Seen here are just over 80,000 clones, approximately 90% observed once, and the top ten hold over 5.5%. The rearrangement uses TRBV9 and TRBJ1-2; a possible D gene is TRBD1 (5 bases). The clonotype originates from an adult in good health. Sequenced material: peripheral blood, taken on day 0 of AZD1222 vaccination. The CDR3 protein is CASSGVAGRYGYTF. The CDR3 bases are TGTGCCAGCAGCGGAGTGGCAGGGCGCTATGGCTACACCTTC.